This entry concerns a single TCR beta chain. This clonotype was seen a handful of times. This receptor's antigen is unknown. Per-nucleotide qualities are absent, and no much larger clonotype sits a single base away. The method was multiplex PCR. Instrument on record: Illumina HiSeq 4000. To build TCR beta libraries, CDR3 regions were amplified by Arm-PCR using iRepertoire HTBI primers. Before sequencing, the PCR products went through gel purification. The study's own analysis went as follows. Gene usage analysis of CDR3 amino acid clonotypes relied on the 60 or so TRBV and more than twelve TRBJ segments identified across samples. Filtered high-quality paired reads were merged into contigs using COPE and FqMerger. BLAST was used to align contigs to IMGT TRBV, TRBD and TRBJ reference genes, with CDR3 defined following IMGT. Highly expanded clones were defined as clonotypes with a frequency above 0.1%. Shannon entropy was used to measure repertoire diversity, and the Gini coefficient was used to measure V-J evenness. Clonotypes shared by more than one individual were considered public. TCRdb passed the public sequencing reads through fastp at Q25 and MiXCR, retaining productive beta sequences. One record per CDR3 amino acid sequence lists the most common genes and DNA. TCRdb, not the original authors, processed these V and J calls. The sample includes around 250,000 distinct CDR3 sequences, with around a sixth observed a single time. The biggest ten clones account for 11% to 15% of the sample.

The data stem from a study of regulatory T cells in long-lasting Graves disease (TCRdb year 2021). General notes on the study: Newly diagnosed Graves' disease patients had taken antithyroid drugs for less than 3 months. Persistent Graves' disease patients were compared with newly diagnosed Graves' disease patients by peripheral blood TCR sequencing and RNA sequencing. The study was conducted in China and was registered as a clinical trial. TCR sequencing covered roughly 13 persistent and 20 or so newly diagnosed Graves' disease patients, some 33 samples in total. Overall results and qualifications from the work: Because the primary lesion, thyroid tissue, could not be accessed, the study looked at peripheral blood alone. The authors acknowledged the small sample size as a limitation that may reduce accuracy. Sequencing and analysis were restricted to the TCR beta chain. Persistent patients shared more public clonotypes among themselves (around 2,500) than newly diagnosed patients did (approximately 970). Preferential use of TRBV28, TRBJ1-2 and TRBJ2-5 was observed in persistent disease, whereas TRBV20-1 and TRBJ2-1 were favored in newly diagnosed disease. Lower TCR Shannon entropy and fewer highly expanded clones were observed in persistent Graves' disease patients than in newly diagnosed patients, which suggested clonal expansion.

The CDR3 measures 15 amino acids from cysteine to phenylalanine. Left in the record is the CDR3 DNA by itself, 45 bases read in frame from the first base. Via the germline V gene (reference sequence), CDR1 is LNHDA and CDR2 SQIVND. At the junction V is shortened by 5 bases and J by 8 bases; bases outside the gene matches: 12. The time point label here, explained by the study, means: newly diagnosed GD, antithyroid drugs for less than 3 months. For both TCR sequencing and RNA sequencing, RNA was extracted from PBMCs using TRIzol. Graves' disease was diagnosed according to American Thyroid Association guidelines. Patients for the study were recruited at an endocrinology department in Xi'an, China. Each patient gave about 9.1 milliliters of peripheral blood, collected in an EDTA anticoagulant tube. Ficoll Paque Plus density gradient separation was used to isolate PBMCs, and no additional T cell sorting was done. An Agilent 2100 Bioanalyzer and agarose gel were used to check RNA quality, and a NanoDrop 2000 was used to measure RNA concentration.

The sample was also reused in another study, on T cells in Graves' hyperthyroidism and ophthalmopathy. In that second paper, the authors write: Stable Graves' hyperthyroidism was defined as the absence of progression to ophthalmopathy over 18 months of follow-up. The hyperthyroidism patients were between 18 and 65 years old and newly diagnosed, with a disease duration of less than 2 months. Any patient with an uncontrolled infection, another autoimmune disease, pregnancy or lactation was excluded. Clinical symptoms, serum thyroxine and TRAb, thyroid ultrasound, and orbital computed tomography formed the basis for the diagnoses. The first round of RT-PCR for the TCR CDR3 was performed with the HTBI primer set and the Qiagen OneStep RT-PCR kit. Blood samples also contained most of the expanded thyroid clonotypes (frequency above 0.001), which suggests that blood repertoires may reflect thyroid immune responses. A 13 V-J signature model separated ophthalmopathy from stable hyperthyroidism, with around 90% sensitivity and around 84% specificity in cross-validation and 80%/75% in testing. In validation, the model predicted progression to ophthalmopathy with approximately 69% sensitivity and around 72% specificity, a median of roughly seven months before onset. TCR V-J signatures able to tell the groups apart were searched for in a discovery cohort of approximately 95 patients, of whom 43 had Graves' ophthalmopathy and about 60 had stable Graves' hyperthyroidism. An independent validation cohort of fewer than 20 hyperthyroidism patients and approximately 15 patients who later progressed to ophthalmopathy tested prospective prediction of ophthalmopathy. The 95 to 100 discovery patients were randomly divided into training and test sets at a 7:3 ratio. In addition, the study compared T-cell repertoires in thyroid tissue and in blood from several Graves' hyperthyroidism patients. Once sampling was done, hyperthyroidism patients were given methimazole at a starting dose of 30 mg daily, whereas ophthalmopathy patients were given high-dose intravenous methylprednisolone. The libraries were constructed in a second round of multiplex PCR and then size-selected and purified. Paired-end sequencing of the libraries was performed with 100 bp reads on an Illumina HiSeq2000. SOAPnuke was used to process the raw data, throwing out any read that contained adapters or uncalled bases, had a mean Phred below 15, or lacked an exact constant-primer or identifier match. COPE v1.2.5 was used to merge high-quality paired reads, and clonotypes were defined as unique nucleotide sequences. Clonotypes were aligned to IMGT TRBV, TRBD and TRBJ reference segments using MiTCR v1.1. The analysis included only V-J combinations with a frequency above 0.0001, which together covered 98% to 99.2% of the repertoires. The TCS score was defined as the ratio of F50 (clonal expansion) to E x V (chaos), calculated using BLOSUM62-based TCRdist between CDR3 peptides within each V-J. Welch's t-statistics and random forest reduced roughly 540 V-J features to roughly 13, which were used in a naive Bayes classifier (R e1071). Sample size was not statistically predetermined, and investigators were not blinded to group allocation. The paper describes TCR Vbeta CDR3 sequencing of 140 or so peripheral blood samples, made up of about 40 ophthalmopathy patients, around 78 hyperthyroidism patients and some 17 progressor patients.

The source is a woman aged 25 to 45 with Graves disease. Donor details come from another sample of the same person, matched by shared clones. The sequence links TRBV19 to TRBJ1-2; 9 middle bases align to TRBD1. This material consisted of peripheral blood mononuclear cells (PBMCs), taken at new diagnosis, from a patient treated with antithyroid drugs. CDR3 protein: CASSGGQGNRKGYTF. The DNA sequence is TGTGCCAGTAGTGGCGGACAGGGGAATCGGAAAGGCTACACCTTC.